This T cell receptor beta chain was identified during a study of T cell clones after liver transplantation. Whole-study context: Three of the eight recipients were HCV-positive; the rest had non-autoimmune, non-viral transplant indications.

Per germline, CDR1 MGHRA and CDR2 YSYEKL. This CDR3 comprises 18 residues. The V and J ends lost 6 bases and 4 bases respectively, with 22 bases between them. The study, taken as a whole, reports: Graft donor-reactive T cells may have migrated into the graft rather than being deleted.

This table comes from immunoSEQ multiplex PCR, and its TCRdb copy is limited to in-frame clones, with some not included. The sample has approximately 55,000 clones; 71% are singletons. Turning to this clone: What it binds is unknown.

Sorting of unstimulated PBMCs yielded separate CD3+CD4+ and CD3+CD8+ fractions. Sequencing used CD4+ T cells from blood, obtained before liver transplant. The gene calls are TRBV4-1 and TRBJ2-6; perhaps TRBD2 as D (5 bases). The origin of this receptor is a human donor who received a liver transplant. The CDR3 region has the DNA TGCGCCAGCAGGCCAAGCGGTACTTACCCCTCCGGGGCCAACGTCCTGACTTTC. Its translation is CASRPSGTYPSGANVLTF.